Here is one T cell receptor (beta chain) with its context. This entry belongs to a study of blood T cell repertoires in COVID-19. Study in general: Sites across the United States, Italy and Spain contributed samples from acute and convalescent COVID-19. T cells, B-cell-depleted T cells, or PBMCs supplied cDNA or gDNA.

In the authors' workflow: Amplification of reference gene primers was used by the study to estimate nucleated cell counts. TCRdb's copy holds only in-frame clones and misses some; the assay was immunoSEQ multiplex PCR. The V and J calls and clone size come from that table; D and trimming were worked out from the DNA. This repertoire shows around 200,000 clones, 80% to 90% found once; its top ten account for under 3%. V shed 10 bases and J 4 bases; nucleotides not matched to a gene: 12. CDR1 and CDR2 (germline): LNHDA, SQIVND (reference sequence). The CDR3 consists of 15 residues. This chain uses TRBV19 with TRBJ1-5, with 8 bases identical to TRBD1. The clonotype originates from a woman aged 40 to 50 with active or convalescent COVID-19. Sequences were obtained from peripheral blood. CDR3 amino acids: CATLDGDRGNQPQHF. In DNA, the CDR3 is TGTGCCACCCTCGACGGCGACAGGGGTAATCAGCCCCAGCATTTT.